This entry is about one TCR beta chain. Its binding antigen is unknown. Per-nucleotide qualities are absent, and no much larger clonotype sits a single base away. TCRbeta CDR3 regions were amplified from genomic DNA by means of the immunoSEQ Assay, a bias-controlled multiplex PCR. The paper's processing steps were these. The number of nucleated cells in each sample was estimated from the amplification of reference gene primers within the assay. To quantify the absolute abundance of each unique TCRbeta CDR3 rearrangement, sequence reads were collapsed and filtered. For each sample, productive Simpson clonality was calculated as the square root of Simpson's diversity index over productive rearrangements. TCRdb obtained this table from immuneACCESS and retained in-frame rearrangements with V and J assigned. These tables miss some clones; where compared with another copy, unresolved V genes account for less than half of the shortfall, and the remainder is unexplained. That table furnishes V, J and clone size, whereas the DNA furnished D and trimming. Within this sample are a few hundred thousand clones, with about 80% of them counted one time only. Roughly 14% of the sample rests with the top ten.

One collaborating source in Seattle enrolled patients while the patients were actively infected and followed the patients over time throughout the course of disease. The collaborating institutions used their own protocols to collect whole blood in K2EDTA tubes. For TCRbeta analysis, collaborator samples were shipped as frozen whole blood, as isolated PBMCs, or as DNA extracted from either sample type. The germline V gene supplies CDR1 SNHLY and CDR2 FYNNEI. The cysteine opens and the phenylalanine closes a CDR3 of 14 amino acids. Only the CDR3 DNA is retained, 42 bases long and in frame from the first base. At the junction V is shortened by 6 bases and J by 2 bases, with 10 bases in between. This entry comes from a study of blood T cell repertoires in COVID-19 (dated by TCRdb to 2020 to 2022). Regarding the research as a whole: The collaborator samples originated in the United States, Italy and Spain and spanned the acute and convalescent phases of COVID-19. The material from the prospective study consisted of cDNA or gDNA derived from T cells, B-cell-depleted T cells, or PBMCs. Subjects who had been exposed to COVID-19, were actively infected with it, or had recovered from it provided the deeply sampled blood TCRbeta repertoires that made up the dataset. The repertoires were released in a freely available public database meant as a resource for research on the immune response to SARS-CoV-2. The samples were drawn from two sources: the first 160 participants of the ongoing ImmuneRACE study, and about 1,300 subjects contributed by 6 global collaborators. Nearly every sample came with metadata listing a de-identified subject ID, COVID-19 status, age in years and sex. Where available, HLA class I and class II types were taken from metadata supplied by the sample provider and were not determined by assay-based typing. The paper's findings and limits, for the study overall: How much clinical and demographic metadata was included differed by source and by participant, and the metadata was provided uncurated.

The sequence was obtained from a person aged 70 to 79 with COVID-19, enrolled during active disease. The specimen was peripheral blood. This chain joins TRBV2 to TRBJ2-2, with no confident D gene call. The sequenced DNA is TGTGCCAGCAGGCCAACAGTAAACACCGGGGAGCTGTTTTTT. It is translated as CASRPTVNTGELFF.